This T cell receptor beta chain was identified during a study of blood T cell repertoires in COVID-19. The ends lost 3 bases at V and 7 bases at J; junction bases unmatched: 6. CDR1 and CDR2 from the germline V gene are MNHEY and SVGEGT. The CDR3 length is 15 residues. This clone has just one count. Per the study methods: The assay estimated nucleated cells by amplifying reference gene primers. Clones were read by immunoSEQ multiplex PCR, and TCRdb kept only the in-frame ones, dropping some. V and J calls and clone size are those listed in that table; D and trimming were worked out from the DNA. The profile covers approximately 58,000 clones, with about three quarters appearing a single time and around 45% taken by the ten largest.

V is TRBV6-2 or TRBV6-3 and J is TRBJ1-6; 7 nucleotides align to TRBD1. Sequenced input: peripheral blood. This receptor was identified in a man in his 70s with active or convalescent COVID-19. This chain's CDR3 is CASSYSGTANSPLHF. The DNA for the CDR3 is TGTGCCAGCAGTTATTCCGGGACAGCAAATTCACCCCTCCACTTT.